This T cell receptor (beta chain) was recorded in a study of cytotoxic CD8 clonotypes in ibrutinib-treated CLL (dated by TCRdb to about 2021). For context, the study as a whole: The cohort included around 16 treatment-naive and 11 to 12 relapsed/refractory patients; roughly 17 were IGHV unmutated. All remission and progressive disease samples were collected while patients were still receiving ibrutinib. On average, each sample had about 250,000 productive templates and more than 85,000 productive rearrangements. Responses were partial in some 24 patients and complete in 2; after median roughly 69 months follow-up, about 14 stayed in remission and approximately 12 progressed. Cryopreserved peripheral blood mononuclear cells were collected at three points: before therapy, at response, and at either sustained remission or disease progression. Samples at response were collected after a median of about 11 months of treatment, with a range of roughly 6 to 40 months. Longitudinal samples were available for about 30% of the 86 trial participants.

Between the V and J ends, shortened by 0 bases and 4 bases respectively, the junction contains 13 bases. Measured from the cysteine to the phenylalanine, the CDR3 is 15 residues long. Solely the CDR3 DNA is kept, with 45 bases framed from the first base. From the germline V gene, CDR1 is MGHRA and CDR2 is YSYEKL. Each clonotype received, on average, 10x coverage in deep resolution sequencing performed on a MiSeq, where the target depth lay between 1 in 1 million and 1 in 200,000 T cells. TCR beta libraries were generated with the immunoSEQ hsTCRB Kit. In the paper's pipeline: ImmunoSEQ Data Assistant and ImmunoSEQ Analyzer were used for data analysis, and V, D and J genes were assigned according to IMGT definitions. Clonality, which ranges from 0 to 1, was calculated by subtracting the normalized Shannon entropy of productive rearrangement frequencies from one. Only overrepresented clonotypes making up at least 0.05% of each patient's repertoire were included in the public clonotype analysis. Some 12 age-matched healthy donor repertoires from immuneACCESS served as clonality controls. The source is immuneACCESS, and TCRdb retained only in-frame sequences with V and J called. Part of the clones is not carried over; for the studies checked, unresolved V genes explain less than half of this, and the remainder is unexplained. The DNA was the basis for D and trimming; V, J and clone size are from that table. Counted in this sample were 160,000 or so clones; 70% to 85% of them appeared once. The ten top clones hold about 4.5% of the sample.

Interpreted using the paper, the time point label stands for: approximately 25 months on ibrutinib. For TCR beta library preparation, around 1.9 micrograms of genomic DNA were extracted from the cryopreserved PBMCs. Longitudinal blood samples from CLL patients on ibrutinib monotherapy underwent high-throughput TCR beta sequencing. The patients took part in an open-label, single-center phase 2 trial of ibrutinib monotherapy. This clone was seen only once. Its binding antigen is unknown. Qualities for individual bases were not recorded, and no much larger clone is one base off. Findings and caveats that apply to the study as a whole: Public clonotypes were rare and either contracted or stayed stable during treatment, and the rise in clonality at ibrutinib response reflected the expansion of private clonotypes. Sampling times were not matched between patients in sustained remission and patients whose disease was progressing, and lymph node repertoires were not examined. Clonality rose at ibrutinib response, remained stable during sustained remission, and dropped back toward baseline at progression. Baseline clonality was found to be higher than that of age-matched healthy donors and was strongly correlated with circulating CD8+ T-cell counts.

The sequence was collected from a human donor with chronic lymphocytic leukemia. The sequencing here drew on PBMCs, taken after 24 months of ibrutinib treatment. The chain is made from TRBV4-1 and TRBJ2-7; TRBD2 could be the D gene, as 7 bases match. The nucleotide sequence reads as follows: TGCGCCAGCAGCCAAGAATCTAGGGGGGGTTACGAGCAGTACTTC. It translates to CASSQESRGGYEQYF.